The rows below give T cell receptor beta chains drawn from one sample of a study of CD8+ T cells in alopecia areata. Some clones are missing from TCRdb's copy, which holds only in-frame ones; the method was immunoSEQ multiplex PCR. The profile shows over 100,000 clones, approximately 49% of them singletons. The sample consisted of CD8+ T cells sorted from blood, taken at week 0. The receptors stem from a human donor with alopecia areata. Both conserved end residues are part of each CDR3. Each record gives: clone size, J gene, V gene, D gene, CDR3 protein, CDR3 DNA. D genes are given only for firm matches. Clone sizes are given selectively: once, few, many, or a class where the clone is expanded.

. | TRBJ2-7 | TRBV27 | . | CASSLQGTYEQYF | TGTGCCAGCAGTCTTCAGGGGACCTACGAGCAGTACTTC
. | TRBJ1-1 | TRBV30 | . | CAWSVVGTEAFF | TGTGCCTGGAGTGTAGTTGGGACTGAAGCTTTCTTT
. | TRBJ2-7 | TRBV27 | TRBD1 | CASSLSPGTGAYEQYF | TGTGCCAGCAGTTTATCCCCCGGGACAGGGGCCTACGAGCAGTACTTC
few | TRBJ2-6 | TRBV29-1 | . | CSVEVGAGANVLTF | TGCAGCGTTGAAGTGGGGGCTGGGGCCAACGTCCTGACTTTC
. | TRBJ1-5 | TRBV30 | . | CAWSWRNSNQPQHF | TGTGCCTGGAGTTGGAGGAATAGCAATCAGCCCCAGCATTTT
once | TRBJ1-2 | TRBV13 | . | CASRYSAGFGYTF | TGTGCCAGCAGGTACTCAGCTGGATTTGGCTACACCTTC
. | TRBJ1-1 | TRBV29-1 | TRBD1 | CSVTGTGTEAFF | TGCAGCGTTACCGGGACAGGTACTGAAGCTTTCTTT
few | TRBJ2-7 | TRBV27 | . | CASSFGLAYEQYF | TGTGCCAGCAGTTTCGGACTGGCCTACGAGCAGTACTTC
. | TRBJ2-1 | TRBV25-1 | . | CASESHEQFF | TGTGCCAGCGAGTCGCATGAGCAGTTCTTC
few | TRBJ2-7 | TRBV4-3 | . | CASSQEVAETTYEQYF | TGCGCCAGCAGCCAAGAAGTTGCGGAGACCACCTACGAGCAGTACTTC
. | TRBJ1-5 | TRBV30 | . | CAWSVKGNQPQHF | TGTGCCTGGAGTGTCAAGGGGAATCAGCCCCAGCATTTT
. | TRBJ1-1 | TRBV7-8 | . | CASSSSVVAEAFF | TGTGCCAGCAGCTCGTCGGTGGTTGCGGAAGCTTTCTTT
. | TRBJ2-1 | TRBV29-1 | . | CSAVNPGALDEQFF | TGCAGCGCCGTAAATCCCGGGGCCCTCGATGAGCAGTTCTTC
few | TRBJ1-1 | TRBV7-9 | . | CASSVGTLEAFF | TGTGCCAGCAGCGTGGGGACACTTGAAGCTTTCTTT
. | TRBJ2-7 | TRBV29-1 | . | CSVEESSSDLYEQYF | TGCAGCGTTGAGGAGTCCTCTAGCGACCTCTACGAGCAGTACTTC
few | TRBJ2-3 | TRBV5-1 | . | CASSLLGTDTQYF | TGCGCCAGCAGCTTGCTGGGGACAGATACGCAGTATTTT
few | TRBJ2-7 | TRBV9 | TRBD1 | CASSVAGQGYEQYF | TGTGCCAGCAGCGTAGCGGGACAGGGCTACGAGCAGTACTTC
few | TRBJ1-6 | TRBV11-2 | . | CASSPNTNSPLHF | TGTGCCAGCAGCCCTAATACTAATTCACCCCTCCACTTT
. | TRBJ2-1 | TRBV5-1 | . | CASNMADQEQFF | TGCGCCAGCAATATGGCCGACCAAGAGCAGTTCTTC
. | TRBJ1-1 | TRBV5-1 | . | CASSLEGWGDGEAFF | TGCGCCAGCAGCTTAGAAGGGTGGGGCGATGGGGAAGCTTTCTTT
. | TRBJ1-1 | TRBV13 | TRBD1 | CASSPSGTGNTEAFF | TGTGCCAGCAGCCCCTCCGGGACAGGGAACACTGAAGCTTTCTTT